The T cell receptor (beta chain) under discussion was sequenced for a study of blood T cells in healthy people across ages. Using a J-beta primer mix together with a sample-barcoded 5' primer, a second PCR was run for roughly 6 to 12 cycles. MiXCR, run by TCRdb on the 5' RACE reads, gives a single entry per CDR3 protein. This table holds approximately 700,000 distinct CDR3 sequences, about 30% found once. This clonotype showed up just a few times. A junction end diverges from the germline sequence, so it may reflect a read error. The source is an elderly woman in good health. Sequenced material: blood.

In DNA, the CDR3 is TGCGGCGTTGAGGACTCCTTCGCGAACAATGAACAGTTCTTC. This codes for CGVEDSFANNEQFF. This chain uses TRBV29-1 with TRBJ2-1; possibly TRBD2 for D (5 bases). The germline V gene has CDR1 SQVTM and CDR2 ANQGSEA. The CDR3 consists of 14 residues.